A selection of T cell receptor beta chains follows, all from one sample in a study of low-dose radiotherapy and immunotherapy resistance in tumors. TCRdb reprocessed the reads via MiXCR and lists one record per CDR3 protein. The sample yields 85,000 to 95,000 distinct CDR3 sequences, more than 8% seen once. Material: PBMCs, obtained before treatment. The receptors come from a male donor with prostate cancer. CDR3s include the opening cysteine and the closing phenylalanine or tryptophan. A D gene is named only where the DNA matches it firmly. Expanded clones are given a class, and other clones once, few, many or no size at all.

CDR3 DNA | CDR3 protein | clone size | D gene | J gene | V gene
TGTGCCAGCAAGGCGGGGGGGAGTACCTACGAGCAGTACTTC | CASKAGGSTYEQYF | many | TRBD2 | TRBJ2-7 | TRBV2
TGCAGTGCTAGAGAAGCCCCTACGCAGTATTTT | CSAREAPTQYF | many | - | TRBJ2-3 | TRBV20-1
TGCAGCGTTTTTAAATCGGGACAGGCCAAATCCTACGAGCAGTACTTC | CSVFKSGQAKSYEQYF | many | TRBD1 | TRBJ2-7 | TRBV29-1
TGTGCCAGTAGCACTCTAGCGGGGGCCTACAATGAGCAGTTCTTC | CASSTLAGAYNEQFF | many | TRBD2 | TRBJ2-1 | TRBV19
TGTGCCAGCAGTTCCGGTCTGGGCTACACCTTC | CASSSGLGYTF | many | - | TRBJ1-2 | TRBV28
TGTGCCAGCAGCTTATGGACAGTGGGCAATGAGCAGTTCTTC | CASSLWTVGNEQFF | many | - | TRBJ2-1 | TRBV7-9
TGCGCCAGCAGCGGGGGGTCTAGCGGGAGTATGGAGACCCAGTACTTC | CASSGGSSGSMETQYF | many | TRBD2 | TRBJ2-5 | TRBV5-1
TGTGCCATCAGTGCCGGAACTGGCGGAGCTTTCTTT | CAISAGTGGAFF | few | - | TRBJ1-1 | TRBV10-3
TGCAGCGTTGAAGAGTCACAGAGATATGGCTACACCTTC | CSVEESQRYGYTF | many | - | TRBJ1-2 | TRBV29-1
TGTGCCAGCAGCCGGGGGCAAGGTCAGCCCCAGCATTTT | CASSRGQGQPQHF | many | - | TRBJ1-5 | TRBV28
TGTGCCAGCAGTGAAAAGGTGGTCACCTACGAGCAGTACTTC | CASSEKVVTYEQYF | many | - | TRBJ2-7 | TRBV2
TGCAGTGCTAGAGCCCCCTCGGCCATCCGAAATACGCAGTATTTT | CSARAPSAIRNTQYF | - | - | TRBJ2-3 | TRBV20-1
TGTGCCAGCAGCTCACGAGGGGACACCGGGGAGCTGTTTTTT | CASSSRGDTGELFF | many | - | TRBJ2-2 | TRBV5-6
TGCGCCAGCAGCCAAGATTTCGGGGGCGGTGAGCAGTTCTTC | CASSQDFGGGEQFF | many | - | TRBJ2-1 | TRBV4-3
TGTGCCAGCACCTTTACGACTAGCGGGAGCGGTGAGCAGTTCTTC | CASTFTTSGSGEQFF | many | TRBD2 | TRBJ2-1 | TRBV2
TGTGCCACCAGCAGAGGGGGGGTGCTGGAGACCCAGTACTTC | CATSRGGVLETQYF | many | - | TRBJ2-5 | TRBV15
TGTGCCAGCAGCTTAGCCCGGACAGCTGGAAACACCATATATTTT | CASSLARTAGNTIYF | many | - | TRBJ1-3 | TRBV7-2
TGTGCCAGCAGCGATACTAGCGGGAGGTTAGGTGAGCAGTTCTTC | CASSDTSGRLGEQFF | many | TRBD2 | TRBJ2-1 | TRBV5-4
TGTGCCAGCAGCACACAGGGCTTCACTGAAGCTTTCTTT | CASSTQGFTEAFF | few | - | TRBJ1-1 | TRBV7-9
TGCAGCGTTGCTTTCGGGGGCAGGCAGCCCCAGCATTTT | CSVAFGGRQPQHF | many | - | TRBJ1-5 | TRBV29-1
TGCGCCAGCAGCCCCAGGGAGAACACTGAAGCTTTCTTT | CASSPRENTEAFF | - | - | TRBJ1-1 | TRBV4-1
TGCAGTGCTAGAGACGGGACGGGCTACCCGGGGGCCAACGTCCTGACTTTC | CSARDGTGYPGANVLTF | many | - | TRBJ2-6 | TRBV20-1
TGCGCCAGCAGCCCCTCCCGGCCGGGACTACCGGATGAGCAGTTCTTC | CASSPSRPGLPDEQFF | - | TRBD2 | TRBJ2-1 | TRBV5-1
TGTGCCAGCAGTTTAGCCGGGACGGGGAATCAGCCCCAGCATTTT | CASSLAGTGNQPQHF | many | - | TRBJ1-5 | TRBV28
TGTGCCACCAGTGATTGGGACAGGGCGGTGTTTTTT | CATSDWDRAVFF | many | TRBD1 | TRBJ2-2 | TRBV24-1
TGTGCCAGCAGCCCTGGGACTAGCGCCTACAATGAGCAGTTCTTC | CASSPGTSAYNEQFF | - | TRBD2 | TRBJ2-1 | TRBV5-4
TGCGCCAGCGGATCCACTTGGGGGGGTGAGCAGTTCTTC | CASGSTWGGEQFF | many | TRBD2 | TRBJ2-1 | TRBV5-1
TGTGCCAGCTCACTCCGCCAAAGACAGGGGGACACTGAAGCTTTCTTT | CASSLRQRQGDTEAFF | - | TRBD1 | TRBJ1-1 | TRBV18
TGCAGTCTTGGGGCGTTCGGGGGGCAGCCCCAGCATTTT | CSLGAFGGQPQHF | many | - | TRBJ1-5 | TRBV20-1
TGCAGTGCTAGAGGGTGGGACAGGGGGCTGAACACTGAAGCTTTCTTT | CSARGWDRGLNTEAFF | many | TRBD1 | TRBJ1-1 | TRBV20-1
TGTGCCAGCAGCTTAGGTCGAGCGGGAGGGCCAGAGGAGACCCAGTACTTC | CASSLGRAGGPEETQYF | many | TRBD2 | TRBJ2-5 | TRBV7-2
TGCAGCGTTGACGGGACGGTGGGGATCACAGATACGCAGTATTTT | CSVDGTVGITDTQYF | many | - | TRBJ2-3 | TRBV29-1
TGTGCCTGGAGTCGGGACAGGGGTAGAGAGCAGTACTTC | CAWSRDRGREQYF | - | TRBD1 | TRBJ2-7 | TRBV30